These 26 T cell receptor beta chains came from one sample sequenced in a study of blood T cell repertoires in COVID-19. Produced via immunoSEQ multiplex PCR; TCRdb's table is partial and in-frame only. The top ten hold roughly 6.3% of the sample, which has some 250,000 clones, less than 90% seen once. The sequencing sample was made of peripheral blood. The receptor source for this set is a man between 60 and 75 years old with acute or convalescent COVID-19.

The chain has TRBV29-1 and TRBJ2-5; 9 bases line up with TRBD1. There are 13 residues in the CDR3. V dropped 5 bases and J dropped 3; count of bases not matched to a gene: 4. Germline V CDR1 and CDR2: SQVTM, ANQGSEA. CDR3 residues: CSVQTGGEETQYF. DNA for the CDR3: TGCAGCGTTCAAACAGGGGGCGAAGAGACCCAGTACTTC. Full variable domain (remainder filled in from reference TRBV29-1 and TRBJ2-5): SAVISQKPSRDICQRGTSLTIQCQVDSQVTMMFWYRQQPGQSLTLIATANQGSEATYESGFVIDKFPISRPNLTFSTLTVSNMSPEDSSIYLCSVQTGGEETQYFGPGTRLLVL.

The CDR3 region is CASRVTGTPYQETQYF. The CDR3 nucleotides read TGTGCCAGCAGAGTTACCGGGACACCGTACCAAGAGACCCAGTACTTC. This rearrangement joins TRBV2 to TRBJ2-5, with a possible D match to TRBD1 (6 bases). Germline loops: CDR1 SNHLY, CDR2 FYNNEI. V lost 6 bases to trimming and J lost 0 bases, with 17 bases between them. This CDR3 is 16 amino acids long.

The J gene is TRBJ2-1, the V gene TRBV7-3; 10 bases agree with TRBD2. Germline trimming cut 5 bases from V and 10 bases from J; bases unmatched to any gene: 11. The CDR3 is 15 amino acids. Germline CDR1 SGHTA, CDR2 FQGTGA. CDR3 residues: CASSLSGTSVEEQFF. CDR3 coding DNA: TGTGCCAGCAGCCTAAGCGGGACTAGCGTGGAAGAGCAGTTCTTC.

V gene TRBV18 combines with J gene TRBJ2-7; perhaps TRBD1 as D (6 bases). Trimming took off 2 bases at V and 5 bases at J, with 10 bases between the two ends. Germline V gives CDR1 KGHSH, CDR2 LQKENI. CDR3 length: 13 residues. CDR3 in amino acids: CASSPGNRDEQYF. The CDR3 nucleotides are TGTGCCAGCTCACCAGGCAACAGGGACGAGCAGTACTTC.

V is TRBV12-3 or TRBV12-4 and J is TRBJ2-1; possibly TRBD1 for D (6 bases). The V gene lost 6 bases and the J gene lost 8 bases, with 11 bases spanning the gap. The CDR3 contains 12 residues. CDR3 in amino acids: CASRLQGHEQFF. CDR3 DNA sequence: TGTGCCAGCAGGCTACAGGGTCATGAGCAGTTCTTC.

DNA for the CDR3: TGTGCCAGCAGTTACCCAGGGGGTGCAACTAATGAAAAACTGTTTTTT. It codes for CASSYPGGATNEKLFF. This chain joins TRBV6-6 and TRBJ1-4, with 7 bases lining up with TRBD1. The CDR3 is 16 amino acids. In germline, CDR1 is MNHNY, CDR2 SVGAGI (reference sequence). The ends lost 2 bases at V and 0 bases at J; junction bases unmatched: 3.

In its sample, this clone was seen once. Distinct nucleotide sequences in the sample also encode this CDR3. The rearrangement links TRBV28 to TRBJ2-7; D gene ambiguous. Germline CDR1 and CDR2: MDHEN and SYDVKM. Trimming removed 6 bases at V and 0 bases at J, with 6 bases between. This CDR3 contains 12 residues. Written as DNA, the CDR3 is TGTGCCAGCAGCTTGAGCTCCTACGAGCAGTACTTC. Residues: CASSLSSYEQYF.

The J gene is TRBJ1-2, the V gene TRBV11-3; 7 bases map to TRBD1. The CDR3 is 12 residues long. The germline gives CDR1 SGHNT, CDR2 YENEEA. V lost 5 bases to trimming and J lost 8 bases; unmatched junction nucleotides: 5. The CDR3 here is CASSRGRGGYTF. DNA for the CDR3: TGTGCCAGCAGCAGGGGGCGAGGGGGCTACACCTTC.

Here the CDR3 DNA reads TGTGCCAGCAGCTCCGGGACTAGCGGATTAACAGATACGCAGTATTTT. Its protein product is CASSSGTSGLTDTQYF. This chain connects TRBV5-4 to TRBJ2-3; TRBD2 matches 11 bases. The CDR3 has 16 amino acids. Trimming cost V 3 bases and J 3 bases; bases outside gene matches: 6. Germline V gene sequence: CDR1 SGHNT, CDR2 YYREEE (reference sequence).

CDR3 protein: CASSPAGARETQYF. The DNA for the CDR3 is TGTGCCAGCAGCCCGGCGGGAGCCCGCGAGACCCAGTACTTC. The rearrangement uses TRBV9 and TRBJ2-5; 7 bases line up with TRBD2. The CDR3 loop spans 14 amino acids. Germline-derived CDR1 and CDR2 are SGDLS and YYNGEE. V gave up 4 bases and J gave up 5 bases; unmatched junction bases: 8. The full variable domain, its missing parts supplied by reference TRBV9 and TRBJ2-5, is DSGVTQTPKHLITATGQRVTLRCSPRSGDLSVYWYQQSLDQGLQFLIQYYNGEERAKGNILERFSAQQFPDLHSELNLSSLELGDSALYFCASSPAGARETQYFGPGTRLLVL.

The V gene is TRBV10-3, the J gene TRBJ2-5; the match to TRBD1 covers 10 bases. Germline V gene lookup returns CDR1 ENHRY and CDR2 SYGVKD. The CDR3 covers 14 residues. The J segment lost 3 bases and the V segment lost 5 bases, leaving 3 bases of the junction unmatched. The CDR3 loop is CAISFGQGEETQYF. CDR3 coding DNA: TGTGCCATCAGTTTTGGACAGGGGGAAGAGACCCAGTACTTC.

The chain joins TRBV11-3 to TRBJ2-6; 14 positions match TRBD2. Germline CDR1 SGHNT, CDR2 YENEEA. V shed 5 bases and J 0 bases; nucleotides not matched to a gene: 3. The CDR3 consists of 18 residues. For the CDR3, the DNA is TGTGCCAGCAGCCCAGGGACTAGCGGGAGCTCTGGGGCCAACGTCCTGACTTTC. This codes for CASSPGTSGSSGANVLTF.

V usage is TRBV4-3 and J usage is TRBJ2-4; D is unresolved. Trimming left V 4 bases short and J 0 bases short, with 10 bases between. CDR1 LGHNA and CDR2 YSLEER come from the germline V gene. This CDR3 spans 15 amino acids. The CDR3 sequence is CASSLQHLAKNIQYF. CDR3 in DNA: TGCGCCAGCAGCCTTCAACACCTAGCCAAAAACATTCAGTACTTC.

The chain recombines TRBV27 with TRBJ2-2, with TRBD2 as a possible D gene (5 bases). This CDR3 region has 17 residues. The V gene's germline CDR1 is MNHEY and CDR2 SMNVEV (reference sequence). Trimming took off 1 base at V and 6 bases at J, with 18 bases between the two ends. CDR3 DNA: TGTGCCAGCAGTTTATTTCCGTCGAGGGTTGGGCCCGGGGAGCTGTTTTTT. Its translation: CASSLFPSRVGPGELFF.

The chain recombines TRBV5-6 with TRBJ1-5, with TRBD1 identical over 7 bases. V lost 3 bases to trimming and J lost 4 bases; unmatched junction nucleotides: 7. This CDR3 has 15 residues. The germline V gene has CDR1 SGHDT and CDR2 YYEEEE. The CDR3 DNA is TGTGCCAGCAGCTCAACCGGGACAGAAAATCAGCCCCAGCATTTT. This encodes CASSSTGTENQPQHF.

This chain uses TRBV7-3 with TRBJ2-6; a possible D gene is TRBD2 (6 bases). Trimming took 5 bases from V and 0 from J, leaving 14 bases between them. The germline V gene encodes CDR1 SGHTA and CDR2 FQGTGA. This CDR3 contains 17 residues. CDR3 bases: TGTGCCAGCAGCGCTACCGGGAGAAACTCTGGGGCCAACGTCCTGACTTTC. The encoded protein is CASSATGRNSGANVLTF.

This chain joins TRBV7-2 and TRBJ2-7; no clear D. The DNA end favors TRBJ2-5, so the J call may be wrong. CDR3 size: 12 residues. Germline V CDR1 and CDR2: SGHTA, FQGNSA. The CDR3 DNA is TGTGCCAGCAGCTTAGTAGGACAGACCCAGTACTTC. Translating gives CASSLVGQTQYF.

The chain combines TRBV4-3 with TRBJ1-2, with D possibly matching TRBD1 (5 bases). From germline, CDR1 is LGHNA and CDR2 YSLEER. Trimming pared 4 bases from V and 3 bases from J, leaving 12 bases between. The CDR3 is 14 amino acids. CDR3 protein: CASSPDKGYYGYTF. In nucleotides, the CDR3 is TGCGCCAGCAGCCCAGACAAGGGGTACTATGGCTACACCTTC.

The chain employs TRBV6-2 or TRBV6-3 and TRBJ2-1; 8 nucleotides agree with TRBD2. The CDR3 spans 18 residues. With V trimmed by 0 bases and J by 4 bases, 11 bases remained unmatched. The germline gives CDR1 MNHEY, CDR2 SVGEGT. In DNA form, the CDR3 reads TGTGCCAGCAGTTACTCGAAGGGAGGCCTAGCGGGTTACAATGAGCAGTTCTTC. Its translation is CASSYSKGGLAGYNEQFF.

This chain uses TRBV4-3 with TRBJ2-3; D gene ambiguous. V was cut by 2 bases and J by 6 bases, with 18 bases left in between. CDR1 is LGHNA and CDR2 is YSLEER in the germline V gene. The CDR3 runs to 16 residues. In DNA, the CDR3 is TGCGCCAGCAGCCAACTTTCGCCAGGTGGTCGGGATACGCAGTATTTT. It is translated as CASSQLSPGGRDTQYF.

The V and J genes are TRBV6-6 and TRBJ1-3, with 11 bases identical to TRBD1. Germline CDR1 is MNHNY and CDR2 is SVGAGI (reference sequence). This CDR3 is built from 17 residues. J lost 4 bases, V lost 5 bases, and 10 bases had no gene match. The CDR3 here is CASSLSTDRGRGNTIYF. CDR3 nucleotide sequence: TGTGCCAGCAGTCTATCAACGGACAGGGGGCGAGGAAACACCATATATTTT.

The chain combines TRBV15 with TRBJ1-5; D ambiguous. The CDR3 has 15 residues. The germline gives CDR1 LNHNV, CDR2 YYDKDF (reference sequence). V was pared by 0 bases and J by 0 bases, with 6 bases between. The CDR3 is CATSRDLDSNQPQHF. CDR3 coding DNA: TGTGCCACCAGCAGAGATCTAGATAGCAATCAGCCCCAGCATTTT.

The chain employs TRBV7-3 and TRBJ1-2; D is uncertain. Germline assignment: CDR1 SGHTA and CDR2 FQGTGA. The CDR3 loop spans 16 amino acids. The V and J ends lost 5 bases and 4 bases respectively, with 20 bases between them. CDR3 nucleotides: TGTGCCAGCAGCACCCTGCCGATACGGTCATCCTATGGCTACACCTTC. It translates to CASSTLPIRSSYGYTF.

V gene TRBV9 combines with J gene TRBJ2-1; 11 nucleotides match TRBD2. This CDR3 is built from 15 residues. In germline, CDR1 is SGDLS, CDR2 YYNGEE. With 3 bases clipped from V and 3 bases from J, the junction kept 2 bases outside the gene matches. The CDR3 DNA reads TGTGCCAGCAGCGACGGGACTAGCGGCTACAATGAGCAGTTCTTC. This sequence encodes CASSDGTSGYNEQFF.

V and J are TRBV5-4 and TRBJ2-3; TRBD2 is a possible D gene (6 bases). Germline V CDR1 and CDR2: SGHNT, YYREEE (reference sequence). The CDR3 is 15 amino acids. V was clipped by 3 bases and J by 6 bases, with 17 bases between them. The CDR3 loop is CASSSRDFHQDTQYF. In DNA form, the CDR3 reads TGTGCCAGCAGCTCTCGGGACTTCCACCAGGATACGCAGTATTTT.

The chain has TRBV3-1 (or the pseudogene TRBV3-2) and TRBJ2-1; 14 bases fit TRBD2. After removal of 0 bases from V and 1 base from J, the junction contained 5 bases not matched to a gene. The germline V gene encodes CDR1 LGHDT and CDR2 YNNKEL (reference sequence). This CDR3 has 19 residues. Here the CDR3 reads CASSQDPRTSGGSYNEQFF. In nucleotides, the CDR3 is TGTGCCAGCAGCCAAGATCCTAGGACTAGCGGGGGGTCCTACAATGAGCAGTTCTTC.